This is a list of T cell receptor beta chains from one sample in a study of Ad26.COV2.S vaccination and SARS-CoV-2 variants. Sequencing used immunoSEQ multiplex PCR; TCRdb keeps in-frame clones, though not all of them. This sample has about 280,000 clones, with approximately 87% found just once. The material sequenced was peripheral blood, taken in a trial of Ad26.COV2.S vaccine versus placebo. These receptor sequences come from a person between 18 and 60 years old who received the Ad26.COV2.S COVID-19 vaccine or a placebo. Both conserved end residues are part of each CDR3. D genes are given only for firm matches. For some rows the clone size is stated as once, few or many, or as a class when expanded; others skip it.

d_call	v_call	j_call	clone_size	cdr3_length	cdr3_nt	cdr3_aa
.	TRBV18	TRBJ1-1	.	16	TGTGCCAGCTGTTCTTCGACAGGAGAGGGGAACACTGAAGCTTTCTTT	CASCSSTGEGNTEAFF
.	TRBV18	TRBJ2-5	.	16	TGTGCCAGCTCACCAAGGAGCGGTGGCGCGTTGGAGACCCAGTACTTC	CASSPRSGGALETQYF
.	TRBV15	TRBJ2-3	once	16	TGTGCCACCAGCAGAGATCCGACCGGGAGCATGAGGACGCAGTATTTT	CATSRDPTGSMRTQYF
.	TRBV18	TRBJ1-5	.	15	TGTGCCAGCTCACCATCTGCGGGGGGGAATCAGCCCCAGCATTTT	CASSPSAGGNQPQHF
TRBD1	TRBV7-9	TRBJ2-7	.	13	TGTGCCAGCAGCCCGGACAGGGGGCGCGAGCAGTACTTC	CASSPDRGREQYF
.	TRBV3-1/TRBV3-2	TRBJ2-1	.	15	TGTGCCAGCAGCCAAGGTATAGCGGTATACAATGAGCAGTTCTTC	CASSQGIAVYNEQFF
TRBD1	TRBV19	TRBJ1-1	.	14	TGTGCCAGTAGTGAGGGGACAGACAACACTGAAGCTTTCTTT	CASSEGTDNTEAFF
TRBD2	TRBV5-6	TRBJ2-3	.	17	TGTGCCAGCAGCTTCGACCTCGGGACTATACGCACAGATACGCAGTATTTT	CASSFDLGTIRTDTQYF
.	TRBV6-2/TRBV6-3	TRBJ2-3	.	14	TGTGCCAGCAGCGGCACTAGTTTTGCAGATACGCAGTATTTT	CASSGTSFADTQYF
.	TRBV12-3/TRBV12-4	TRBJ2-1	.	11	TGTGCCAGCAGTCTATACAATGAGCAGTTCTTC	CASSLYNEQFF
.	TRBV9	TRBJ2-1	.	13	TGTGCCAGCAGCGTCAGCCCGGGGAATGAGCAGTTCTTC	CASSVSPGNEQFF
.	TRBV5-1	TRBJ1-2	few	14	TGCGCCAGCAGCTTGGAGGGGGACGGCTATGGCTACACCTTC	CASSLEGDGYGYTF
.	TRBV28	TRBJ1-1	.	12	TGTGCCAGCAGGACCACTGTCGCTGAAGCTTTCTTT	CASRTTVAEAFF
.	TRBV20-1	TRBJ1-1	.	14	TGCAGTGCTAGTATCGGCGGCATGAACACTGAAGCTTTCTTT	CSASIGGMNTEAFF
TRBD1	TRBV3-1/TRBV3-2	TRBJ1-6	.	15	TGTGCCAGCAGCCCTCGACAGGGCTATAATTCACCCCTCCACTTT	CASSPRQGYNSPLHF
TRBD1	TRBV5-4	TRBJ2-7	.	14	TGTGCCAGCAGCCCGACAGGGAGCACCTACGAGCAGTACTTC	CASSPTGSTYEQYF
.	TRBV6-5	TRBJ2-7	once	13	TGTGCCAGCACAGGGGAATGGTCCTACGAGCAGTACTTC	CASTGEWSYEQYF
TRBD2	TRBV5-4	TRBJ2-7	.	16	TGTGCCAGCAGCCCGGGGGGGACTAGCGGTAACTACGAGCAGTACTTC	CASSPGGTSGNYEQYF
TRBD1	TRBV7-2	TRBJ1-6	.	14	TGTGCCAGCAGCTCCTCGGGACAGCTCTCACCCCTCCACTTT	CASSSSGQLSPLHF
.	TRBV29-1	TRBJ1-4	.	14	TGCAGCGTTGATGCGGAGGGGTTTGGTGAAAAACTGTTTTTT	CSVDAEGFGEKLFF
TRBD1	TRBV4-1	TRBJ2-2	.	16	TGCGCCAGCAGCCAAGTTGGACAGGGATTCACCGGGGAGCTGTTTTTT	CASSQVGQGFTGELFF
TRBD1	TRBV18	TRBJ1-1	.	15	TGTGCCAGCTCACGATCGGACAGGGAGAACACTGAAGCTTTCTTT	CASSRSDRENTEAFF
.	TRBV9	TRBJ1-2	once	14	TGTGCCAGCTCCGGGGTCCGCTCTAACTATGGCTACACCTTC	CASSGVRSNYGYTF
TRBD1	TRBV6-5	TRBJ1-2	.	15	TGTGCCAGCAGTTCTGACAGGGGGCCTGAGAATGGCTACACCTTC	CASSSDRGPENGYTF
.	TRBV28	TRBJ2-3	.	15	TGTGCCAGCAGTCTCGGGGGTTCAAGAACAGATACGCAGTATTTT	CASSLGGSRTDTQYF